Below, 2 T cell receptor beta chains from the same sample are listed, as sequenced in a study of T-cell reconstitution after alpha-beta-depleted transplantation in children. Construction of the TCRbeta library involved unique molecular identifiers. TCRdb re-called the PCR reads through MiXCR, storing one row per CDR3 protein. This table holds approximately 220,000 distinct CDR3 sequences, about a sixth found once. Sequencing was performed on PBMCs, mostly from graft donor cells, taken 360 days after TCRalphabeta/CD19-depleted stem cell transplant. These receptor sequences come from a male patient aged 2-15 years who had a stem cell transplant for acute lymphoblastic leukemia, so the T cells may come from the graft donor.

This chain links TRBV28 with TRBJ2-2; 9 nucleotides align to TRBD1. With V trimmed by 5 bases and J by 4 bases, 5 bases remained unmatched. This CDR3 has 15 residues. Looked up from germline, CDR1 is MDHEN and CDR2 is SYDVKM. In nucleotides, the CDR3 is TGTGCCAGCAGTAGCTACAGGGGGCGCACCGGGGAGCTGTTTTTT. Translation: CASSSYRGRTGELFF. The full variable domain, in which reference TRBV28 and TRBJ2-2 provide the parts outside the CDR3, is DVKVTQSSRYLVKRTGEKVFLECVQDMDHENMFWYRQDPGLGLRLIYFSYDVKMKEKGDIPEGYSVSREKKERFSLILESASTNQTSMYLCASSSYRGRTGELFFGEGSRLTVL.

This clonotype showed up many times. CDR3 sequence: CASSLLLESTDTQYF. In DNA, the CDR3 is TGCGCCAGCAGCTTACTACTAGAGAGCACAGATACGCAGTATTTT. The rearrangement uses TRBV5-1 and TRBJ2-3; TRBD2 is a possible D gene (5 bases). From germline, CDR1 is SGHRS and CDR2 YFSETQ. The CDR3 has 15 amino acids. V lost 2 bases, J lost 0 bases, and 10 bases lay in between. Based on the CDR3 plus reference TRBV5-1 and TRBJ2-3, the full variable domain is KAGVTQTPRYLIKTRGQQVTLSCSPISGHRSVSWYQQTPGQGLQFLFEYFSETQRNKGNFPGRFSGRQFSNSRSEMNVSTLELGDSALYLCASSLLLESTDTQYFGPGTRLTVL.